This T cell receptor beta chain was identified during a study of cytomegalovirus exposure and HLA in healthy donors. The PCR made use of 60 Vbeta and 13 Jbeta primers. Sequenced by immunoSEQ multiplex PCR; TCRdb stores in-frame clones only, minus some. Found here are some 120,000 clones, 60% to 85% of them singletons; the top ten hold 0.95% to 1.1%. This CDR3 spans 15 amino acids. The germline CDR1 and CDR2 sequences are SGHRS and YFSETQ. J was trimmed by 2 bases and V by 3 bases; bases with no gene match: 4. Sample: PBMCs. This receptor was taken from a human donor in good health. The chain joins TRBV5-1 to TRBJ1-2; 10 bases are a match to TRBD1. The CDR3 DNA sequence: TGCGCCAGCAGCTGGGGGACAGGGGCGAACTATGGCTACACCTTC. Amino acids: CASSWGTGANYGYTF.